The 17 T cell receptor beta chains below all came from one sample that was sequenced in a study of blood T cell repertoires in COVID-19. TCRdb's table, derived via immunoSEQ multiplex PCR, lists solely in-frame clones and lacks some. This sample carries more than 85,000 clones, 80% to 90% of them seen once, and the ten largest clones take under 3.5%. The material sequenced was PBMCs or T cells enriched from blood (not recorded which). These receptors came from a woman aged 45 to 65 who had recovered from COVID-19.

This chain uses TRBV2 with TRBJ2-7, with a possible D match to TRBD2 (5 bases). Germline V gene data show CDR1 as SNHLY and CDR2 as FYNNEI. CDR3 length equals 15 residues. V gave up 0 bases and J gave up 5 bases, with 14 bases separating them. This CDR3 is CASSEAVGETDEQYF. The CDR3 coding sequence is TGTGCCAGCAGTGAAGCGGTCGGGGAGACTGACGAGCAGTACTTC.

The chain carries TRBV9 and TRBJ2-2, with 8 bases fitting TRBD1. Germline values: CDR1 SGDLS, CDR2 YYNGEE. The CDR3 runs to 15 residues. V lost 3 bases, J lost 6 bases, and 7 bases stayed unmatched. The CDR3 loop reads CASSGDRGGSGELFF. The CDR3 DNA sequence: TGTGCCAGCAGCGGCGACAGGGGCGGATCCGGGGAGCTGTTTTTT. Based on the CDR3 plus reference TRBV9 and TRBJ2-2, the full variable domain is DSGVTQTPKHLITATGQRVTLRCSPRSGDLSVYWYQQSLDQGLQFLIQYYNGEERAKGNILERFSAQQFPDLHSELNLSSLELGDSALYFCASSGDRGGSGELFFGEGSRLTVL.

The V gene is TRBV2, the J gene TRBJ2-1, with TRBD2 identical over 9 bases. CDR1 is SNHLY and CDR2 is FYNNEI in the germline V gene. V lost 2 bases and J lost 7; bases outside the gene matches: 12. There are 17 residues in the CDR3. CDR3 residues: CASSERLREGDGNEQFF. The CDR3 nucleotides are TGTGCCAGCAGTGAACGTTTGCGGGAGGGCGATGGTAATGAGCAGTTCTTC.

The chain couples TRBV28 to TRBJ2-7; 12 bases agree with TRBD2. This CDR3 has 16 residues. Germline loops: CDR1 MDHEN, CDR2 SYDVKM. V lost 4 bases to trimming and J lost 4 bases; unmatched junction nucleotides: 8. CDR3 bases: TGTGCCAGCAGTTCTAGCGGGAGGGCGTTAGTTTACGAGCAGTACTTC. Encoded protein: CASSSSGRALVYEQYF.

The chain is built from TRBV6-5 and TRBJ2-7, with 8 positions matching TRBD2. Per the germline V gene, CDR1 is MNHEY and CDR2 is SVGAGI. J was trimmed by 4 bases and V by 0 bases; bases with no gene match: 5. The CDR3 has 15 amino acids. CDR3 coding DNA: TGTGCCAGCAGTTACTCGGCTAGCGGGTCTTACGAGCAGTACTTC. Translation gives CASSYSASGSYEQYF.

The chain carries TRBV6-5 and TRBJ1-6, with D tentatively TRBD1 (5 bases). CDR1 is MNHEY and CDR2 is SVGAGI in the germline V gene. The ends were cut back, 6 bases at V and 9 bases at J, with 12 bases in the middle. The CDR3 has 13 residues. The CDR3 DNA reads as TGTGCCAGCAGGACAGTCGGTGGTTCACCCCTCCACTTT. Translation gives CASRTVGGSPLHF.

This clone is deemed medium-sized (0.01 to 0.1%). The rearrangement uses TRBV6-5 and TRBJ2-7; 10 positions match TRBD2. After removal of 5 bases from V and 5 bases from J, the junction contained 9 bases not matched to a gene. The V gene's germline CDR1 is MNHEY and CDR2 SVGAGI. The CDR3 has 15 amino acids. CDR3 nucleotide sequence: TGTGCCAGCAGTAGTTTAGCGGGGGGCGGGAACGAGCAGTACTTC. Its protein is CASSSLAGGGNEQYF.

The gene calls are TRBV30 and TRBJ2-1, with D possibly being TRBD2 (6 bases). The CDR3 has 13 amino acids. With 2 bases removed from V and 6 bases from J, the gap between germline ends came to 11 bases. In germline, CDR1 is GTSNPN, CDR2 SVGIG (reference sequence). This chain's CDR3 is CAWSRDLGNEQFF. CDR3 sequence (DNA): TGTGCCTGGAGTCGGGACTTGGGCAATGAGCAGTTCTTC.

The V gene is TRBV4-1, the J gene TRBJ2-7; D gene unclear. V lost 1 base to trimming and J lost 3 bases, with 13 bases between them. Germline CDR1 and CDR2: MGHRA and YSYEKL. This CDR3 contains 15 residues. The CDR3 spells CASSQVIYNLYEQYF. In nucleotides, the CDR3 is TGCGCCAGCAGCCAAGTCATATACAATCTCTACGAGCAGTACTTC.

This sequence joins TRBV10-3 and TRBJ1-5, with TRBD1 matching over 10 bases. V shed 11 bases, J shed 6 bases, and the junction held 4 bases outside the gene matches. In germline, CDR1 is ENHRY, CDR2 SYGVKD. The length of the CDR3 is 12 residues. CDR3 coding DNA: TGTGCCTCGCGGACAGGGGGTCAGCCCCAGCATTTT. Translating it yields CASRTGGQPQHF.

The gene calls are TRBV7-9 and TRBJ1-4; TRBD1 might be the D (5 bases). This CDR3 comprises 15 residues. Germline CDR1 reads SEHNR; CDR2 reads FQNEAQ (reference sequence). V was cut by 5 bases and J by 0 bases, with 10 bases left in between. The CDR3 DNA reads as TGTGCCAGCAGCCCCCAGGGCGCAACTAATGAAAAACTGTTTTTT. Encoded protein: CASSPQGATNEKLFF.

The CDR3 DNA reads as TGTGCCTGGAGAGGTACAGGGTGGAACTCACCCCTCCACTTT. This codes for CAWRGTGWNSPLHF. The chain joins TRBV30 to TRBJ1-6; D might be TRBD1 (6 bases). The CDR3 loop spans 14 amino acids. Germline CDR1 GTSNPN, CDR2 SVGIG (reference sequence). V lost 3 bases to trimming and J lost 10 bases, with 16 bases between them.

The V call is TRBV2, the J call TRBJ2-6; D ambiguous. The CDR3 runs to 13 residues. V lost 8 bases and J 0 bases, leaving 5 bases between the germline ends. Germline CDR1 is SNHLY and CDR2 is FYNNEI. The CDR3 DNA reads TGTGCCAGCTGCAGCTCTGGGGCCAACGTCCTGACTTTC. It translates to CASCSSGANVLTF.

CDR3 protein: CATSRDRGFDEQYF. The CDR3 region has the DNA TGTGCCACCAGCAGAGACAGGGGTTTTGACGAGCAGTACTTC. This sequence joins TRBV15 and TRBJ2-7; D is perhaps TRBD1 (6 bases). V was cut by 0 bases and J by 5 bases, with 11 bases left in between. CDR3 length: 14 amino acids. Germline V gives CDR1 LNHNV, CDR2 YYDKDF (reference sequence).

Here the CDR3 reads CATRQGTSYEQYF. CDR3 nucleotides: TGTGCCACCCGACAGGGCACCTCCTACGAGCAGTACTTC. V is TRBV19 and J is TRBJ2-7; 7 nucleotides agree with TRBD1. The CDR3 is made up of 13 amino acids. The trim removed 10 bases at V and 0 bases at J, leaving 6 bases unmatched. Germline CDR1 and CDR2: LNHDA and SQIVND (reference sequence).

V gene TRBV12-3 or TRBV12-4 combines with J gene TRBJ1-6; 8 bases agree with TRBD1. The CDR3 length is 13 residues. Trimming took 10 bases from V and 10 from J; bases not matched to a gene: 9. This chain's CDR3 is CAIRTGRQSPLHF. CDR3 DNA sequence: TGTGCCATCCGGACAGGGAGACAGTCACCCCTCCACTTT.

V and J are TRBV19 and TRBJ2-4; 9 nucleotides line up with TRBD1. The CDR3 spans 16 residues. V shed 5 bases and J 4 bases; nucleotides not matched to a gene: 9. Germline CDR1 is LNHDA and CDR2 is SQIVND (reference sequence). The CDR3 spells CASSFRSGTGKNIQYF. CDR3 DNA sequence: TGTGCCAGTAGTTTCCGTTCCGGGACAGGGAAAAACATTCAGTACTTC.